Sequencing of this TCR beta chain was carried out in a study of blood T cell repertoires in COVID-19. The wider study: From the United States, Italy and Spain came samples of acute and convalescent COVID-19. From T cells, B-cell-depleted T cells, or PBMCs came the material, which was cDNA or gDNA.

V trimming: 0 bases; J trimming: 5 bases; junction bases outside the gene matches: 3. The CDR3 contains 16 residues. CDR1 and CDR2 (germline): MDHEN, SYDVKM. In the study's own analysis: Estimated nucleated cell counts came from reference gene primer amplification. The assay was immunoSEQ multiplex PCR, and TCRdb's table has in-frame clones only and misses some. The DNA gave D and trimming, while V, J and clone size come from that table. Among tens of thousands of clones listed, 70% to 90% were seen once. The source is a human donor in a cohort sampled during active COVID-19. The sequencing sample was made of peripheral blood. V usage is TRBV28 and J usage is TRBJ2-5; 13 bases map to TRBD2. CDR3 coding DNA: TGTGCCAGCAGTTTATGGACTAGCGGGAGGCGCGAGACCCAGTACTTC. As protein: CASSLWTSGRRETQYF.